Listed here are 11 T cell receptor beta chains from one sample, sequenced in a study of shared clonotypes between healthy human individuals. Sequencing was performed with immunoSEQ multiplex PCR; in TCRdb, only in-frame clones are kept and a portion is missing. The sample records about 380,000 clones, 96% being singletons. Material for sequencing was memory CD8+ T cells sorted from blood. Subset reported: CD45RO+ cells pooled with CCR7-negative TemRA cells. All receptors come from a man aged 25-45 years in good health.

The rearrangement joins TRBV19 to TRBJ2-6; D uncertain. The CDR3 extends over 15 amino acids. Trimming removed 5 bases from V and 0 bases from J, with 8 bases in between. Germline values: CDR1 LNHDA, CDR2 SQIVND (reference sequence). CDR3 coding DNA: TGTGCCAGTAGTCTTCGAACCTCTGGGGCCAACGTCCTGACTTTC. Translation gives CASSLRTSGANVLTF.

The rearrangement links TRBV19 to TRBJ2-2, with D maybe TRBD1 (6 bases). This CDR3 spans 16 amino acids. Trimming stripped 7 bases from V and 3 bases from J, with 18 bases between. Germline V gives CDR1 LNHDA, CDR2 SQIVND (reference sequence). CDR3 in DNA: TGTGCCAGTATAAACTCCCGGGACACCTACACCGGGGAGCTGTTTTTT. This codes for CASINSRDTYTGELFF.

This chain connects TRBV19 to TRBJ1-2; TRBD1 agrees at 7 bases. The germline gives CDR1 LNHDA, CDR2 SQIVND (reference sequence). V lost 8 bases to trimming and J lost 5 bases; unmatched junction nucleotides: 8. This CDR3 is 13 amino acids long. CDR3 sequence reads: CASGWTGLYGYTF. In DNA, the CDR3 is TGTGCCAGTGGGTGGACAGGCTTATATGGCTACACCTTC.

The V call is TRBV6-6, the J call TRBJ2-7, with D uncertain. CDR3 length: 15 amino acids. Looked up from germline, CDR1 is MNHNY and CDR2 is SVGAGI (reference sequence). V was pared by 0 bases and J by 2 bases, with 11 bases between. CDR3 sequence: CASSYSPAPTYEQYF. In nucleotides, the CDR3 is TGTGCCAGCAGTTACTCGCCAGCTCCCACCTACGAGCAGTACTTC.

The chain carries TRBV27 and TRBJ2-3, with D unresolved. V lost 4 bases and J lost 5, with 4 bases in between. This CDR3 is 11 amino acids long. The V gene's germline CDR1 is MNHEY and CDR2 SMNVEV (reference sequence). The CDR3 DNA reads TGTGCCAGCAGTTCGGTAGATACGCAGTATTTT. It is translated as CASSSVDTQYF.

Note on this clone: Within the sample, other DNA sequences also encode this same CDR3. The gene calls are TRBV25-1 and TRBJ1-3; 8 nucleotides line up with TRBD1. The CDR3 consists of 13 residues. V was pared by 4 bases and J by 4 bases, with 0 bases of the junction left unmatched. CDR1 is MGHDK and CDR2 is SYGVNS in the germline V gene. DNA for the CDR3: TGTGCCAGCAGTGCAGGGGGCGGAAACACCATATATTTT. Its translation is CASSAGGGNTIYF.

This rearrangement joins TRBV28 to TRBJ2-7, with TRBD2 matching over 10 bases. Germline V gene data show CDR1 as MDHEN and CDR2 as SYDVKM. The CDR3 spans 15 residues. V dropped 6 bases and J dropped 3; count of bases not matched to a gene: 8. CDR3 loop: CASRTARTSGYEQYF. The DNA for the CDR3 is TGTGCCAGCAGAACCGCCCGGACTAGCGGCTACGAGCAGTACTTC. The full variable domain, in which reference TRBV28 and TRBJ2-7 provide the parts outside the CDR3, is DVKVTQSSRYLVKRTGEKVFLECVQDMDHENMFWYRQDPGLGLRLIYFSYDVKMKEKGDIPEGYSVSREKKERFSLILESASTNQTSMYLCASRTARTSGYEQYFGPGTRLTVT.

The J gene is TRBJ2-3, the V gene TRBV6-1; 9 bases line up with TRBD1. CDR1 is MNHNS, CDR2 SASEGT, per germline. Trimming at V came to 7 bases and at J to 4 bases, leaving 6 bases not matched to a gene. This CDR3 is built from 14 residues. DNA for the CDR3: TGTGCCAGCATGAGGGACAGGGTGGCAGATACGCAGTATTTT. It yields the protein CASMRDRVADTQYF.

The gene calls are TRBV7-9 and TRBJ1-2; D unresolved. V was pared by 3 bases and J by 8 bases, with 22 bases between. The CDR3 has 16 residues. The germline V gene has CDR1 SEHNR and CDR2 FQNEAQ (reference sequence). This CDR3 reads CASSFTRESDRGGYTF. The CDR3 nucleotides are TGTGCCAGCAGCTTTACCCGGGAGTCCGACCGTGGGGGCTACACCTTC.

This chain connects TRBV29-1 to TRBJ2-3; D is possibly TRBD2 (6 bases). The germline CDR1 and CDR2 sequences are SQVTM and ANQGSEA. V was trimmed by 4 bases and J by 1 base, leaving 6 bases between them. This CDR3 has 12 amino acids. The CDR3 spells CSVASGTDTQYF. The CDR3 coding sequence is TGCAGCGTTGCTAGCGGCACAGATACGCAGTATTTT.

The chain uses TRBV10-2 and TRBJ2-6; D gene unclear. The V end lost 6 bases, the J end lost 0 bases, and 3 bases lay between the germline ends. The length of the CDR3 is 13 residues. The germline V gene encodes CDR1 WSHSY and CDR2 SAAADI. The CDR3, as DNA: TGCGCCAGCAGGGTCTCTGGGGCCAACGTCCTGACTTTC. Translated, it gives CASRVSGANVLTF.